A selection of T cell receptor beta chains follows, all from one sample in a study of memory CD4+ T cells and cytomegalovirus serostatus. Measured with immunoSEQ multiplex PCR; TCRdb has only the in-frame clones, and not every one. The sample consists of under 80,000 clones, just under 80% of them appearing once. The specimen sequenced was memory CD4+ T cells from blood. The receptors shown here come from an adult in good health and CMV-seropositive. CDR3s include the opening cysteine and the closing phenylalanine or tryptophan. Fields, in order: clone size, D gene, V gene, J gene, CDR3 DNA, CDR3 protein. D genes are given only for firm matches. Not every row has a clone size; where given, it reads once, few, many or a size class.

>NA|NA|TRBV29-1|TRBJ1-2
TGCAGCGTTGAGGGGATCTATGGCTACACCTTC
CSVEGIYGYTF
>once|TRBD1|TRBV7-9|TRBJ1-2
TGTGCCAGCAGCTTAGATGTAATGGCAGGGGGCGGCTATGGCTACACCTTC
CASSLDVMAGGGYGYTF
>NA|NA|TRBV4-1|TRBJ1-1
TGCGCCAGCAGCCGAGTGACCTCGTCGGGCACTGAAGCTTTCTTT
CASSRVTSSGTEAFF
>once|NA|TRBV28|TRBJ2-3
TGTGCCAGCAGTTTCGGGGGAAGCACAGATACGCAGTATTTT
CASSFGGSTDTQYF
>NA|NA|TRBV4-3|TRBJ1-1
TGCGCCAGCAGCCAAGATCATCGGGCCGTTCAGGCTTTCTTT
CASSQDHRAVQAFF
>few|NA|TRBV29-1|TRBJ1-2
TGCAGCGTTGAGAGGGGCTATGGCTACACCTTC
CSVERGYGYTF
>NA|NA|TRBV11-3|TRBJ1-2
TGTGCCAGCAGCTTAGGTCTACAGGATAACTATGGCTACACCTTC
CASSLGLQDNYGYTF
>NA|TRBD2|TRBV5-8|TRBJ2-5
TGTGCCCTCGGACTAGCGGGAGCAGAGACCCAGTACTTC
CALGLAGAETQYF
>NA|TRBD2|TRBV13|TRBJ2-7
TGTGCCAGCCGGTCCGGGGGGGCCGAGCAGTACTTC
CASRSGGAEQYF
>NA|NA|TRBV28|TRBJ2-1
TGTGCCAGCAGTTCCCCGTCCGCTGCAAACAATGAGCAGTTCTTC
CASSSPSAANNEQFF
>NA|NA|TRBV11-3|TRBJ2-1
TGTGCCAGCAGCTATGGGTCAGGGGTCAAAGGGGGCTACAATGAGCAGTTCTTC
CASSYGSGVKGGYNEQFF
>NA|NA|TRBV19|TRBJ1-1
TGTGCCACCCAGGTGTTGGGGGAAGCTGAAGCTTTCTTT
CATQVLGEAEAFF
>NA|NA|TRBV5-1|TRBJ1-1
TGCGCCAGCAGCCAAGGGCCGCTATCGAACACTGAAGCTTTCTTT
CASSQGPLSNTEAFF
>NA|NA|TRBV30|TRBJ2-5
TGTGCCTGGAGCTCCCCAGGGCGGACAGAGACCCAGTACTTC
CAWSSPGRTETQYF
>NA|NA|TRBV7-9|TRBJ2-7
TGTGCCAGCAGCCCCAATACAGGTGTAATAGGGAGCTACGAGCAGTACTTC
CASSPNTGVIGSYEQYF
>NA|TRBD1|TRBV5-6|TRBJ2-3
TGTGCCAGCAGCGATGTTGACAGGGGTGAAACAGATACGCAGTATTTT
CASSDVDRGETDTQYF
>once|NA|TRBV14|TRBJ1-2
TGTGCCAGCAGCCAAGCTGGCCGAGACTATGGCTACACCTTC
CASSQAGRDYGYTF
>NA|NA|TRBV5-6|TRBJ2-3
TGTGCCAGCAGCTTGGCGGGGGAGAGGAGCACAGATACGCAGTATTTT
CASSLAGERSTDTQYF
>NA|NA|TRBV19|TRBJ2-5
TGTGCCAGTAGTCTAGACACCTGGAGCCAAGAGACCCAGTACTTC
CASSLDTWSQETQYF
>few|NA|TRBV5-1|TRBJ2-5
TGCGCCAGCAGCTCCCGAGAGACCCAGTACTTC
CASSSRETQYF
>NA|TRBD2|TRBV7-6|TRBJ2-1
TGTGCCAGCAGCCCGACTAGCGGAATCTACAATGAGCAGTTCTTC
CASSPTSGIYNEQFF
>NA|NA|TRBV21-1|TRBJ1-1
TGTGCCAGCAGCAAGGCCCCCGGAAGGAACACTGAAGCTTTCTTT
CASSKAPGRNTEAFF
>NA|NA|TRBV5-1|TRBJ2-2
TGCGCCAGCAGCTTGGCCGTAGGGATATCGAACACCGGGGAGCTGTTTTTT
CASSLAVGISNTGELFF
>NA|NA|TRBV19|TRBJ1-1
TGTGCCAGTAGTGAAGGAGGAGGGGGGGCGCGTCCTCCTGAAGCTTTCTTT
CASSEGGGGARPPEAFF
>NA|TRBD2|TRBV28|TRBJ2-1
TGTGCCAGCACCGAAGCGGGAGGCAACATACCCAATGAGCAGTTCTTC
CASTEAGGNIPNEQFF
>NA|NA|TRBV7-9|TRBJ1-1
TGTGCCAGCAGCTTAGGGGAGGGGACTGAAGCTTTCTTT
CASSLGEGTEAFF
>NA|TRBD1|TRBV5-4|TRBJ1-2
TGTGCCAGCAGCCGGGACAGGTCAACCTATGGCTACACCTTC
CASSRDRSTYGYTF
>NA|NA|TRBV2|TRBJ2-5
TGTGCCAGCAGTGAAGCGGAGGGAACAGGCCAGTACTTC
CASSEAEGTGQYF
>NA|NA|TRBV5-4|TRBJ2-1
TGTGCCAGCAGCTCAAATACTCAGGGGGGTGAGCAGTTCTTC
CASSSNTQGGEQFF
>NA|NA|TRBV11-2|TRBJ1-1
TGTGCCAGCAGCTTAACTACGAACACTGAAGCTTTCTTT
CASSLTTNTEAFF
>NA|TRBD1|TRBV7-6|TRBJ2-2
TGTGCCAGCACCCATAGACAGGGAATAAACACCGGGGAGCTGTTTTTT
CASTHRQGINTGELFF
>few|NA|TRBV2|TRBJ1-1
TGTGCCAGCAGCGCAGACACTGAAGCTTTCTTT
CASSADTEAFF
>NA|NA|TRBV28|TRBJ1-3
TGTGCCAGCACATGGGGGACTATAGGGGGAAACACCATATATTTT
CASTWGTIGGNTIYF
>NA|TRBD1|TRBV18|TRBJ1-4
TGTGCCAGCTCACCACCGGGACAGGGTACCCCAACTAATGAAAAACTGTTTTTT
CASSPPGQGTPTNEKLFF
>NA|NA|TRBV5-1|TRBJ1-2
TGCGCCAGCAGCTTGGATCCGAACTATGGCTACACCTTC
CASSLDPNYGYTF
>NA|TRBD1|TRBV7-9|TRBJ2-2
TGTGCCAGCAGGAATACAGGGGAAGGCGGGGAGCTGTTTTTT
CASRNTGEGGELFF
>NA|NA|TRBV11-3|TRBJ2-1
TGTGCCAGCAGCTCGAATCCGGGGGAGTCCTACAATGAGCAGTTCTTC
CASSSNPGESYNEQFF
>few|NA|TRBV2|TRBJ2-3
TGTGCCAGCAGTGCGTTTGGGGAGAGGGATACGCAGTATTTT
CASSAFGERDTQYF
>few|TRBD1|TRBV11-2|TRBJ2-5
TGTGCCAGCAGTGCCGGGACAGGGGTGCAAGAGACCCAGTACTTC
CASSAGTGVQETQYF
>NA|NA|TRBV28|TRBJ1-5
TGTGCCAGCAGCTATCGGGATCAGCCCCAGCATTTT
CASSYRDQPQHF
>once|NA|TRBV18|TRBJ1-1
TGTGCCAGCTCAACGACCGTGAACACTGAAGCTTTCTTT
CASSTTVNTEAFF
>NA|NA|TRBV7-2|TRBJ2-3
TGTGCCAGCAGCTCCTACCTGGATACGCAGTATTTT
CASSSYLDTQYF
>NA|NA|TRBV10-3|TRBJ1-2
TGTGCCATCAGTGAGTCGAGCGGCTACGACTACACCTTC
CAISESSGYDYTF
>NA|NA|TRBV7-8|TRBJ1-2
TGTGCCAGCAGCTTATCACAGGGATTCAGGGATGGCTACACCTTC
CASSLSQGFRDGYTF
>NA|NA|TRBV7-2|TRBJ2-7
TGTGCCAGCAGCCAGGACAGCCAGACCTACGAGCAGTACTTC
CASSQDSQTYEQYF
>once|NA|TRBV7-9|TRBJ2-2
TGTGCCAGCAGCTTAAGGCCAGCTTCGACCGGGGAGCTGTTTTTT
CASSLRPASTGELFF
>NA|NA|TRBV28|TRBJ1-6
TGTGCCAGCAGTTTAAGGATTAGAGGTTCACCCCTCCACTTT
CASSLRIRGSPLHF
>NA|NA|TRBV5-1|TRBJ2-7
TGCGCCAGCAGCCAGGCACAGCTATCCTCCTACGAGCAGTACTTC
CASSQAQLSSYEQYF
>NA|TRBD1|TRBV27|TRBJ2-7
TGTGCCAGCAGCCTACTCCTTGGGACAGGGGCGTACGAGCAGTACTTC
CASSLLLGTGAYEQYF
>NA|NA|TRBV6-5|TRBJ1-1
TGTGCCAGCAGTTACTCGATCGCAGGGACTGAAGCTTTCTTT
CASSYSIAGTEAFF
>NA|NA|TRBV10-3|TRBJ1-2
TGTGCCATCAGTGATTGGAGCGGCAGGGGAACTACCTATGGCTACACCTTC
CAISDWSGRGTTYGYTF
>NA|NA|TRBV18|TRBJ1-4
TGTGCCAGCTCAAGAGACCCTAATGAAAAACTGTTTTTT
CASSRDPNEKLFF
>NA|TRBD2|TRBV6-1|TRBJ2-1
TGTGCCAGCAAGGAGCGGGAGGGACTCTACAATGAGCAGTTCTTC
CASKEREGLYNEQFF